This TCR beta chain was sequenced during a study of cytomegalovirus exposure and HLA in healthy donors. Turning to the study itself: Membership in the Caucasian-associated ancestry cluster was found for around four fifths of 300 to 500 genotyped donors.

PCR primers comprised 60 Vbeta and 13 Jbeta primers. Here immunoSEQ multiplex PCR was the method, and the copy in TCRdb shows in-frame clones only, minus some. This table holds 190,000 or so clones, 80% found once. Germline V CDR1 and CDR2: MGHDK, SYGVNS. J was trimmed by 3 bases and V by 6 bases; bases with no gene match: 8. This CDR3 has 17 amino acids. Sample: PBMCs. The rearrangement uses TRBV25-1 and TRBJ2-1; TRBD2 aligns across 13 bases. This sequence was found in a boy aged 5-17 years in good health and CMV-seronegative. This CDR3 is CASSQGLAGRVYNEQFF. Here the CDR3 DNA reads TGTGCCAGCAGCCAGGGACTAGCGGGACGAGTCTACAATGAGCAGTTCTTC. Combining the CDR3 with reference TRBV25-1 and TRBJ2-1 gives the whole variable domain EADIYQTPRYLVIGTGKKITLECSQTMGHDKMYWYQQDPGMELHLIHYSYGVNSTEKGDLSSESTVSRIRTEHFPLTLESARPSHTSQYLCASSQGLAGRVYNEQFFGPGTRLTVL.